This TCR beta chain was captured by sequencing in a study of beta chain features in type 1 diabetes (dated by TCRdb to between 2018 and 2020). With regard to the full study: Patients and healthy donors did not differ in mean age, gender distribution, total cell number or subset yield. A total of approximately 100 million sorted cells were examined across all samples, and the number of cells per subset was strongly correlated with RNA yield. Whereas all 30 or so donors provided naive and central memory subsets, regulatory and stem cell-like memory subsets were isolated from just 8 patients and roughly eight healthy donors. The study compared TCRB repertoires of sorted circulating CD4+ T cell subsets between recently diagnosed type 1 diabetes patients and matched healthy donors. The paper as a whole reports these results and caveats: HLA sub-analyses involved small numbers of individuals, so any influence of HLA type on TCRB rearrangement remained unresolved. PCR might favor shorter templates, but patient and control samples were amplified and corrected together, so any skew would affect both groups equally. In all four CD4+ subsets, TCRB CDR3 length was moderately but significantly shorter in type 1 diabetes patients. Patients with type 1 diabetes made fewer insertions and deleted more nucleotides at VDJ recombination sites, implying thymic rearrangement abnormalities. Naive, central memory and regulatory TCRB repertoires appeared to be more similar among patients than among healthy donors. Sequencing cDNA rather than genomic DNA could over-represent highly expressing activated cells, although activation and CD3 levels did not differ between groups.

In the case of this clone: This receptor's antigen is unknown. No much larger clonotype is one base removed from it; base qualities were not supplied.

The germline V gene gives CDR1 as MDHEN and CDR2 as SYDVKM. V gives up 1 base and J gives up 4 bases, and the segment between their germline ends measures 10 bases. Measured from the cysteine to the phenylalanine, the CDR3 is 14 residues long. Of the read, only the CDR3 DNA is kept; its 42 bases are in frame from base 1. The High Capacity cDNA Reverse Transcription Kit was used to reverse transcribe all of the isolated RNA, meaning that expressed TCRB transcripts were what got sequenced. Deep immunoSEQ sequencing was applied to naive, central memory and regulatory T cell samples, giving an average of roughly 3.5 million total reads per sample. Sorted cells were lysed in RLT buffer, and RNA was extracted using DNase-treated RNeasy Micro or Mini kits according to cell number. To prevent cross-contamination, each cell subset was processed individually, whereas patient and healthy donor samples were processed jointly. The immunoSEQ multiplex PCR was used to amplify TCRB sequences from cDNA, generating 87-bp fragments that spanned the CDR3 region. The amplicons were sequenced using the Illumina HiSeq platform. On the study's bioinformatics: Synthetic template baselines were used to correct PCR bias computationally, reads within Hamming distance 2 were collapsed, and singletons that could not be merged were discarded. By aligning reads against IMGT, V, D and J genes, CDR3 length, and insertions or deletions at six rearrangement sites were assigned. Clonotype counts were normalized to sorted cell number within each subset before computing true diversity and Gini coefficients with the tcR R package. Repertoire sharing was quantified using the overlap coefficient calculated on TCRB nucleotide sequences. TCRdb obtained this table from immuneACCESS and retained in-frame rearrangements with V and J assigned. These tables miss some clones; where compared with another copy, unresolved V genes account for less than half of the shortfall, and the remainder is unexplained. Clonal size and the V and J genes are those of that table, whereas D and trimming came from the DNA. The sample has some 350,000 clones on record, over 8.5% of them singletons. The ten largest make up around 0.66% of the sample.

From each donor, a single peripheral blood sample of roughly 0.11 L on average was drawn into heparinised tubes. Naive, central memory, regulatory and stem cell-like memory CD4+ T cells were sorted on a BD FACSAria II using a panel including CD45RO, CCR7, CD25, CD127, CD95 and CD27. All sorted populations exceeded 98% purity. PBMCs were isolated immediately by Lymphoprep density gradient centrifugation and stained directly without culture. So that batch effects would be minimized, each experiment stained and sorted samples in pairs, pairing one healthy donor with one patient. Material for sequencing was central memory CD4+ T cells from blood. The chain couples TRBV28 to TRBJ1-2, with no reliable assignment of the D segment. The clonotype originates from a man aged 30 to 39 with type 1 diabetes. The CDR3 reads CASSLYRGGYGYTF. The DNA sequence is given as TGTGCCAGCAGTTTATATCGGGGAGGCTATGGCTACACCTTC.